The text below deals with one TCR beta chain. The antigen is undetermined. This entry is derived from a study of beta chain features in type 1 diabetes. Germline CDR1 SNHLY, CDR2 FYNNEI. The CDR3 runs 14 residues. V lost 3 bases and J lost 6, with 12 bases in between. Broader study findings: Whatever favoring of shorter templates PCR might show would apply equally to patients and controls. People with Type 1 diabetes carried modestly yet significantly shorter TCRB CDR3s in all four CD4+ subsets.

Of the isolated RNA, all was reverse transcribed, and so the sequenced material was expressed TCRB transcripts. Using immunoSEQ multiplex PCR, the repertoire was profiled, and TCRdb retains in-frame clones only, with some absent. The data contain some 660,000 clones, over 13% of them singletons. There was one heparinised blood draw per donor, averaging roughly 110 mL. It was via CD45RO/CCR7/CD25/CD127/CD95/CD27 that CD4+ naive, central memory, regulatory and stem cell-like memory cells were sorted. What was sequenced was naive CD4+ T cells from blood. The sequence was obtained from a man between 18 and 35 years old with type 1 diabetes. The V and J genes are TRBV2 and TRBJ1-5, with D perhaps matching TRBD1 (6 bases). The CDR3 DNA reads as TGTGCCAGCAGTGACTCAGGGGCAGGTCAGCCCCAGCATTTT. Residues: CASSDSGAGQPQHF.